Following are 23 T cell receptor beta chains from one sample sequenced in a study of CXCR3-negative and CXCR3-positive naive CD8 T cells. These receptors' antigens are unknown. The authors made the TRB cDNA libraries by 5' RACE using UMI labels. TCRdb reprocessed the 5' RACE reads and reports one entry per CDR3 protein, with no DNA. This sample's clone table lists about 130,000 distinct CDR3 sequences. Regarding the study as a whole: A higher hydrophobicity marked the TRB CDR3s of CXCR3-positive naive cells versus CXCR3-negative naive cells.

Sequenced material: naive CXCR3+ CD8+ T cells from blood. The subset is: CD45RO-CCR7+CD27+CD95- naive CD8+ T cells expressing CXCR3 (TNR3+). The source of these receptors is a human donor in good health. Some clones in this sample may be carry-over from other donors' samples.

V is TRBV28 and J is TRBJ2-3; TCRdb selects TRBD2, and the lack of DNA leaves this call unchecked. The germline CDR1 and CDR2 sequences are MDHEN and SYDVKM. The CDR3 extends over 15 amino acids. CDR3 in amino acids: CASSSLAGSTDTQYF.

The chain has TRBV7-8 and TRBJ1-1; TCRdb names TRBD1, which stays unverified in the absence of DNA. The CDR3 is 14 residues long. Per the germline V gene, CDR1 is SGHVS and CDR2 is FQNEAQ. The CDR3 is CASCWTEMNTEAFF.

The chain carries TRBV20-1 and TRBJ2-2; as DNA is missing, the TRBD2 call by TCRdb cannot be tested. The germline V gene encodes CDR1 DFQATT and CDR2 SNEGSKA (reference sequence). The CDR3 has 16 amino acids. The CDR3 reads CSAHPSSGYNTGELFF.

J is TRBJ2-1 and V is TRBV12-3 or TRBV12-4; the TCRdb call, TRBD2, lacks DNA for checking. CDR3 length: 16 residues. The CDR3 is CASSPRTSGPGNEQFF.

This sequence joins TRBV9 and TRBJ2-1. The CDR3 contains 16 residues. CDR1 and CDR2 from the germline V gene are SGDLS and YYNGEE. This chain's CDR3 is CASSPTMVASYNEQFF.

This chain uses TRBV7-9 with TRBJ1-1; the TRBD1 assignment by TCRdb is unverifiable without DNA. Germline CDR1 is SEHNR and CDR2 is FQNEAQ (reference sequence). The CDR3 extends over 12 amino acids. This CDR3 is CASSIGTGEAFF. Full variable domain (missing parts from reference TRBV7-9 and TRBJ1-1): DTGVSQNPRHKITKRGQNVTFRCDPISEHNRLYWYRQTLGQGPEFLTYFQNEAQLEKSRLLSDRFSAERPKGSFSTLEIQRTEQGDSAMYLCASSIGTGEAFFGQGTRLTVV.

This chain uses TRBV5-5 with TRBJ2-1; as DNA is missing, the TRBD2 call by TCRdb cannot be tested. The germline CDR1 and CDR2 sequences are SGHKS and YYEKEE (reference sequence). The CDR3 extends over 14 amino acids. The CDR3: CASSPPLGYSEQFF.

The chain links TRBV12-3 or TRBV12-4 to TRBJ2-1; as DNA is missing, the TRBD2 call by TCRdb cannot be tested. The CDR3 is 14 amino acids. This CDR3 reads CASSLWTSENEQFF.

The V and J genes are TRBV29-1 and TRBJ2-7; as DNA is missing, the TRBD1 call by TCRdb cannot be tested. Germline V CDR1 and CDR2: SQVTM, ANQGSEA. This CDR3 contains 12 residues. CDR3 protein: CSTRDGTYEQYF.

The chain has TRBV2 and TRBJ2-1. The CDR3 runs to 12 residues. Germline CDR1 and CDR2: SNHLY and FYNNEI. The CDR3 reads CASSSMYNEQFF.

The chain couples TRBV4-1 to TRBJ1-1; without DNA, the TCRdb call of TRBD1 cannot be checked. The CDR3 has 15 residues. CDR1 MGHRA and CDR2 YSYEKL come from the germline V gene. CDR3 amino acids: CASSEDLQGNTEAFF.

V is TRBV20-1 and J is TRBJ2-6; the TCRdb call, TRBD2, lacks DNA for checking. The CDR3 is made up of 16 amino acids. Germline CDR1 is DFQATT and CDR2 is SNEGSKA (reference sequence). CDR3 sequence reads: CSAITSGSSGANVLTF.

The rearrangement uses TRBV12-5 and TRBJ1-2; TCRdb lists TRBD1, though no DNA is available to test this call. The CDR3 length is 14 residues. Germline CDR1 is LGHNT and CDR2 is FRNRAP. The chain's CDR3 is CASGDIGTGDGYTF.

The rearrangement links TRBV12-3 or TRBV12-4 to TRBJ1-3. This CDR3 is 15 amino acids long. CDR3 loop: CTSSLEGTSGNTIYF.

The chain carries TRBV15 and TRBJ2-7; lacking DNA, the TRBD2 call made by TCRdb goes unchecked. Per germline, CDR1 LNHNV and CDR2 YYDKDF (reference sequence). CDR3 length equals 13 residues. This chain's CDR3 is CATSFDYGVEQYF. The whole variable domain, filled in from reference TRBV15 and TRBJ2-7, reads DAMVIQNPRYQVTQFGKPVTLSCSQTLNHNVMYWYQQKSSQAPKLLFHYYDKDFNNEADTPDNFQSRRPNTSFCFLDIRSPGLGDTAMYLCATSFDYGVEQYFGPGTRLTVT.

The chain uses TRBV3-1 and TRBJ1-4. The CDR3 contains 17 residues. Germline V gene sequence: CDR1 LGHDT, CDR2 YNNKEL (reference sequence). The CDR3 loop is CASSFHNSDSPGEKLFF.

CDR3 amino acids: CASSFTGGLETQYF. The genes are TRBV7-6 and TRBJ2-5; TCRdb indicates TRBD1, and absent DNA this call remains unverified. The CDR3 is 14 amino acids. The germline gives CDR1 SGHVS, CDR2 FNYEAQ. Variable domain in full (rest from reference TRBV7-6 and TRBJ2-5): GAGVSQSPRYKVTKRGQDVALRCDPISGHVSLYWYRQALGQGPEFLTYFNYEAQQDKSGLPNDRFSAERPEGSISTLTIQRTEQRDSAMYRCASSFTGGLETQYFGPGTRLLVL.

This chain links TRBV7-9 with TRBJ2-1. Looked up from germline, CDR1 is SEHNR and CDR2 is FQNEAQ (reference sequence). This CDR3 comprises 11 residues. The CDR3 loop reads CASSLVYEQFF.

This rearrangement joins TRBV29-1 to TRBJ2-7; TCRdb outputs TRBD1, but without DNA this stays unchecked. Looked up from germline, CDR1 is SQVTM and CDR2 is ANQGSEA. The CDR3 spans 13 residues. CDR3 loop: CSARGTTSYEQYF.

The V call is TRBV2, the J call TRBJ2-3; TCRdb lists TRBD2, though no DNA is available to test this call. The CDR3 length is 16 residues. CDR1 and CDR2 from the germline V gene are SNHLY and FYNNEI. The CDR3 loop reads CASSERRGGNTDTQYF.

The CDR3 sequence is CASSNGGEQYF. This sequence joins TRBV7-3 and TRBJ2-7; the TCRdb call, TRBD2, lacks DNA for checking. Germline CDR1 and CDR2: SGHTA and FQGTGA. The CDR3 loop spans 11 amino acids.

The chain recombines TRBV19 with TRBJ2-2; TCRdb returns TRBD1, unconfirmable since there is no DNA. Germline CDR1 reads LNHDA; CDR2 reads SQIVND (reference sequence). The CDR3 contains 16 residues. CDR3 region: CASSPIQGPGTGELFF. Full variable domain (remainder filled in from reference TRBV19 and TRBJ2-2): DGGITQSPKYLFRKEGQNVTLSCEQNLNHDAMYWYRQDPGQGLRLIYYSQIVNDFQKGDIAEGYSVSREKKESFPLTVTSAQKNPTAFYLCASSPIQGPGTGELFFGEGSRLTVL.

This chain uses TRBV27 with TRBJ1-1. Germline V CDR1 and CDR2: MNHEY, SMNVEV (reference sequence). The CDR3 spans 13 residues. CDR3: CASSSGRSTEAFF.